Below, 23 T cell receptor beta chains from the same sample are listed, as sequenced in a study of T cells in localized non-small cell lung cancer. Measured with immunoSEQ multiplex PCR; TCRdb has only the in-frame clones, and not every one. Counted here are 40,000 to 65,000 clones, roughly 88% occurring once; the ten biggest clones make up roughly a sixth. The starting material was peripheral blood mononuclear cells, obtained before any cancer treatment. The receptors derive from a man aged 35 to 69 with stage III lung adenocarcinoma.

The chain employs TRBV15 and TRBJ1-1, with D perhaps matching TRBD1 (6 bases). V was cut by 0 bases and J by 3 bases, with 17 bases left in between. CDR3 length equals 17 residues. The germline V gene has CDR1 LNHNV and CDR2 YYDKDF (reference sequence). The CDR3 sequence: CATSRDQGSVKDTEAFF. The CDR3, as DNA: TGTGCCACCAGCAGAGATCAGGGGAGTGTGAAAGACACTGAAGCTTTCTTT.

This chain links TRBV19 with TRBJ1-2; 8 bases map to TRBD1. Unmatched junction bases numbered 13, after V lost 5 bases and J lost 8 bases. Germline loops: CDR1 LNHDA, CDR2 SQIVND (reference sequence). The CDR3 sequence is 15 residues long. The CDR3 sequence is CASSADRASPGGYTF. The CDR3 nucleotides are TGTGCCAGTAGTGCGGACAGGGCTTCCCCCGGGGGCTACACCTTC.

The V gene is TRBV5-6, the J gene TRBJ2-5; 10 positions agree with TRBD2. The germline gives CDR1 SGHDT, CDR2 YYEEEE. The CDR3 loop spans 18 amino acids. The J segment lost 4 bases and the V segment lost 3 bases, leaving 15 bases of the junction unmatched. The CDR3 DNA reads as TGTGCCAGCAGCTCGCGACTATTGAGCGGGGGGGCGGGAGAGACCCAGTACTTC. The encoded protein is CASSSRLLSGGAGETQYF.

The rearrangement links TRBV5-1 to TRBJ2-3, with D tentatively TRBD2 (6 bases). The germline V gene encodes CDR1 SGHRS and CDR2 YFSETQ. The CDR3 is 13 residues long. Trimming left V 5 bases short and J 2 bases short, with 9 bases between. The CDR3 region has the DNA TGCGCCAGCAGGACGGGAGACACAGATACGCAGTATTTT. Translated, it gives CASRTGDTDTQYF.

This chain joins TRBV19 and TRBJ1-2; D is uncertain. Germline loops: CDR1 LNHDA, CDR2 SQIVND (reference sequence). V dropped 0 bases and J dropped 4 bases, with 12 bases sitting between them. The CDR3 has 15 residues. The CDR3 reads CASSIDPSSLYGYTF. CDR3 bases: TGTGCCAGTAGTATAGATCCTTCCTCACTCTATGGCTACACCTTC.

This chain connects TRBV30 to TRBJ2-5; no definite D call. The J call may not be correct, given that the DNA end is closer to TRBJ2-7. Germline V gives CDR1 GTSNPN, CDR2 SVGIG (reference sequence). The CDR3 spans 11 residues. CDR3 sequence reads: CAWSAYHEQYF. CDR3 sequence (DNA): TGTGCCTGGAGTGCCTACCACGAGCAGTACTTC.

The chain has TRBV7-9 and TRBJ2-5; 7 bases match TRBD2. The CDR3 has 13 amino acids. With V trimmed by 5 bases and J by 7 bases, 7 bases remained unmatched. Germline V gene lookup returns CDR1 SEHNR and CDR2 FQNEAQ (reference sequence). In DNA form, the CDR3 reads TGTGCCAGCAGCCCCGGCGGGGGTTGGACCCAGTACTTC. Amino acids: CASSPGGGWTQYF.

V is TRBV18 and J is TRBJ1-3; D remains unclear. V gave up 3 bases and J gave up 3 bases, with 9 bases separating them. Germline V lookup: CDR1 KGHSH, CDR2 LQKENI. The CDR3 has 14 amino acids. The CDR3, as DNA: TGTGCCAGCTCACCGGGAGGGCTTGGAAACACCATATATTTT. Its translation: CASSPGGLGNTIYF.

The rearrangement joins TRBV9 to TRBJ2-2; 12 nucleotides match TRBD1. This CDR3 contains 15 residues. Germline values: CDR1 SGDLS, CDR2 YYNGEE. The ends lost 3 bases at V and 7 bases at J; junction bases unmatched: 4. CDR3 in DNA: TGTGCCAGCAGCGGCGGGACAGGGGGCCGCGGGGAGCTGTTTTTT. Encoded protein: CASSGGTGGRGELFF.

The chain employs TRBV18 and TRBJ2-7, with 7 bases lining up with TRBD2. Germline V gene sequence: CDR1 KGHSH, CDR2 LQKENI. The CDR3 has 16 residues. The V gene end was trimmed by 0 bases and the J gene end by 6 bases; junction bases not matched to a gene: 11. Here the CDR3 DNA reads TGTGCCAGCTCACCACCGTCGCAGGGAGGGTTTATCGAGCAGTACTTC. Translating it yields CASSPPSQGGFIEQYF.

This clone has only a few counts. The chain's CDR3 is CSVTRTGRTFF. As DNA, the CDR3 is TGCAGCGTTACTCGGACAGGGCGGACTTTCTTT. This chain links TRBV29-1 with TRBJ1-1; 8 bases align to TRBD1. Unmatched junction bases numbered 8, after V lost 5 bases and J lost 12 bases. CDR1 SQVTM and CDR2 ANQGSEA come from the germline V gene. This CDR3 spans 11 amino acids.

The chain combines TRBV10-3 with TRBJ2-7; unclear D gene. This CDR3 is 16 amino acids long. V shed 0 bases and J shed 1 base, with 13 bases lying between them. Germline CDR1 ENHRY, CDR2 SYGVKD. The CDR3 region is CAISESPGPISYEQYF. As DNA, the CDR3 is TGTGCCATCAGTGAGTCGCCGGGTCCGATATCCTACGAGCAGTACTTC.

This clone has just a few counts. The J gene is TRBJ2-5, the V gene TRBV19, with D maybe TRBD2 (6 bases). The germline V gene has CDR1 LNHDA and CDR2 SQIVND (reference sequence). The V and J ends lost 3 bases and 5 bases respectively, with 10 bases between them. The length of the CDR3 is 13 residues. The DNA for the CDR3 is TGTGCCAGTAGTATTGGAGCGGGCGAGACCCAGTACTTC. Translation gives CASSIGAGETQYF.

The chain couples TRBV27 to TRBJ2-3; a possible D gene is TRBD1 (6 bases). The CDR3 has 18 residues. CDR1 MNHEY and CDR2 SMNVEV come from the germline V gene (reference sequence). V shed 2 bases and J shed 2 bases, with 20 bases lying between them. The CDR3 loop is CASSLAPWWGQNTDTQYF. DNA of the CDR3: TGTGCCAGCAGTTTAGCGCCCTGGTGGGGGCAGAACACAGATACGCAGTATTTT.

A few counts support this clone. CDR3 bases: TGTGCCAGCAGTTTAGGGCAGGGGGAGACCCAGTACTTC. This sequence encodes CASSLGQGETQYF. The chain has TRBV27 and TRBJ2-5; the D gene is possibly TRBD1 (6 bases). The V end lost 2 bases, the J end lost 5 bases, and 9 bases lay between the germline ends. In germline, CDR1 is MNHEY, CDR2 SMNVEV (reference sequence). The CDR3 runs 13 residues.

This clone was seen only a few times. The rearrangement links TRBV27 to TRBJ1-4, with D tentatively TRBD1 (5 bases). V lost 4 bases and J lost 7, with 10 bases in between. Germline V gene data show CDR1 as MNHEY and CDR2 as SMNVEV (reference sequence). This CDR3 has 13 residues. In DNA, the CDR3 is TGTGCCAGCAGTTGGACACGTAGTGAAAAACTGTTTTTT. This encodes CASSWTRSEKLFF.

There are a few counts of this clone. V is TRBV7-2 and J is TRBJ1-2; D is undetermined. V lost 5 bases and J lost 2, with 15 bases in between. There are 15 residues in the CDR3. Germline values: CDR1 SGHTA, CDR2 FQGNSA. The CDR3 DNA reads TGTGCCAGCAGCCTCCTTCCAGAGGAGAACTATGGCTACACCTTC. Translating it yields CASSLLPEENYGYTF.

The genes are TRBV11-2 and TRBJ1-2, with D possibly matching TRBD1 (5 bases). Deletions cut 4 bases from V and 7 bases from J, with 13 bases between. CDR1 is SGHAT, CDR2 FQNNGV, per germline. This CDR3 has 13 residues. CDR3 nucleotides: TGTGCCAGCAGCTCCTTCGAAGGGGTTGGCTACACCTTC. Its protein is CASSSFEGVGYTF.

Here the CDR3 DNA reads TGTGCCAGTAGTACAGGGGTCCTAATGAACACTGAAGCTTTCTTT. This sequence encodes CASSTGVLMNTEAFF. This sequence joins TRBV19 and TRBJ1-1, with D perhaps TRBD1 (6 bases). The germline V and J ends were trimmed by 4 bases and 0 bases, with 12 bases remaining between them. Per the germline V gene, CDR1 is LNHDA and CDR2 is SQIVND (reference sequence). The CDR3 runs to 15 residues.

This clone is a singleton in its sample. The chain joins TRBV12-2 to TRBJ1-5. TRBV12-2 is a pseudogene locus. The CDR3 runs to 16 residues. DNA for the CDR3: TGTGCAAGTCGCTTAGTACCGCTGAATAGCAATCAGCCCCAGCATTTT. Its translation is CASRLVPLNSNQPQHF.

The V gene is TRBV5-4, the J gene TRBJ2-7, with D possibly being TRBD1 (6 bases). V lost 5 bases to trimming and J lost 1 base, with 13 bases between them. CDR1 and CDR2 from the germline V gene are SGHNT and YYREEE (reference sequence). There are 14 residues in the CDR3. The CDR3 loop reads CASSFSTGSYEQYF. The CDR3 bases are TGTGCCAGCAGTTTCTCTACAGGGTCCTACGAGCAGTACTTC.

This chain uses TRBV28 with TRBJ2-5; possible D gene TRBD2, 6 bases. The CDR3 runs 12 residues. Germline-derived CDR1 and CDR2 are MDHEN and SYDVKM. Trimming removed 6 bases from V and 5 bases from J, with 10 bases in between. Written as DNA, the CDR3 is TGTGCCAGCAGGCTGGAGGGGGAGACCCAGTACTTC. This sequence encodes CASRLEGETQYF.

In nucleotides, the CDR3 is TGTGCCAGTAGTGACCTCGGGACAGGGGCCTACGAGCAGTACTTC. It translates to CASSDLGTGAYEQYF. This sequence joins TRBV19 and TRBJ2-7; 10 bases line up with TRBD1. The J segment lost 2 bases and the V segment lost 5 bases, leaving 6 bases of the junction unmatched. The CDR3 has 15 amino acids. Germline CDR1 and CDR2: LNHDA and SQIVND (reference sequence).